Shown below are 13 T cell receptor beta chains from a single sample sequenced in a study of blood T cell repertoires in COVID-19 (dated by TCRdb to about 2020). Libraries were prepared through the immunoSEQ multiplex PCR assay. Entries here come from immuneACCESS through TCRdb and include only in-frame sequences with V and J called. Some clones fail to appear in such tables; in the studies checked, an unresolved V gene covers under half of the shortfall, and the cause of the remainder is unknown. In this sample the table shows about 200,000 clones, approximately 79% of which occur a single time. The top ten clones comprise 13% of the sample. Sequenced input: peripheral blood. The receptor set was obtained from a man aged 50-59 years who had recovered from COVID-19.

V gene TRBV11-1 combines with J gene TRBJ2-1, with TRBD2 matching over 12 bases. Looked up from germline, CDR1 is SGHAT and CDR2 is FQDESV (reference sequence). Trimming cost V 3 bases and J 9 bases; bases outside gene matches: 6. The CDR3 extends over 15 amino acids. CDR3 DNA sequence: TGTGCCAGCAGCTTCCTAGCGGGAGGGCCTGGTGAGCAGTTCTTC. Translation gives CASSFLAGGPGEQFF.

This clone was detected once. V gene TRBV6-5 combines with J gene TRBJ1-6, with unresolved D. This CDR3 contains 15 residues. Germline loops: CDR1 MNHEY, CDR2 SVGAGI. Trimming stripped 4 bases from V and 7 bases from J, with 14 bases between. In DNA, the CDR3 is TGTGCCAGCAGTTTCACCCCCAATGCGAATTCACCCCTCCACTTT. This gives the protein CASSFTPNANSPLHF.

This clone was counted a single time. The gene calls are TRBV5-6 and TRBJ2-2; perhaps TRBD2 as D (5 bases). Per the germline V gene, CDR1 is SGHDT and CDR2 is YYEEEE. The V end was cut by 6 bases, the J end by 3 bases, with 24 bases between. The CDR3 has 18 amino acids. CDR3 nucleotides: TGTGCCAGCACCGCATCACGAACCCGAGCGGACCACACCGGGGAGCTGTTTTTT. It yields the protein CASTASRTRADHTGELFF. The full variable domain, completed using reference TRBV5-6 and TRBJ2-2, is DAGVTQSPTHLIKTRGQQVTLRCSPKSGHDTVSWYQQALGQGPQFIFQYYEEEERQRGNFPDRFSGHQFPNYSSELNVNALLLGDSALYLCASTASRTRADHTGELFFGEGSRLTVL.

The rearrangement links TRBV7-8 to TRBJ2-3, with 11 bases matching TRBD2. Trimming cost V 5 bases and J 0 bases; bases outside gene matches: 4. Germline values: CDR1 SGHVS, CDR2 FQNEAQ. This CDR3 contains 16 residues. In nucleotides, the CDR3 is TGTGCCAGCAGCCCCAGACTAGCGGGGAGCACAGATACGCAGTATTTT. Its protein is CASSPRLAGSTDTQYF.

The V call is TRBV6-5, the J call TRBJ1-6, with TRBD1 matching 7 bases. The CDR3 is made up of 14 amino acids. In germline, CDR1 is MNHEY, CDR2 SVGAGI. The trim removed 7 bases at V and 6 bases at J, leaving 6 bases unmatched. CDR3 sequence reads: CASTHRGGNSPLHF. The CDR3 region has the DNA TGTGCCAGCACTCACAGGGGAGGTAATTCACCCCTCCACTTT.

The chain links TRBV19 to TRBJ2-5, with D possibly being TRBD2 (5 bases). This CDR3 region has 12 residues. Trimming removed 10 bases from V and 5 bases from J, with 14 bases in between. Germline CDR1 reads LNHDA; CDR2 reads SQIVND (reference sequence). Written as DNA, the CDR3 is TGTGCCACTAGGAGTCGGGGTGAGACCCAGTACTTC. It translates to CATRSRGETQYF.

This clone appeared a few times. The rearrangement links TRBV7-9 to TRBJ1-3; no clear D gene. V was shortened by 5 bases and J by 4 bases, with 9 bases between the two germline ends. The CDR3 sequence is 13 residues long. Per the germline V gene, CDR1 is SEHNR and CDR2 is FQNEAQ (reference sequence). The CDR3 here is CASSPGSGNTIYF. CDR3 DNA: TGTGCCAGCAGCCCGGGGTCCGGAAACACCATATATTTT. The whole variable domain, filled in from reference TRBV7-9 and TRBJ1-3, reads DTGVSQNPRHKITKRGQNVTFRCDPISEHNRLYWYRQTLGQGPEFLTYFQNEAQLEKSRLLSDRFSAERPKGSFSTLEIQRTEQGDSAMYLCASSPGSGNTIYFGEGSWLTVV.

This clone was observed a few times. The chain employs TRBV6-5 and TRBJ1-2; 11 bases fit TRBD1. In germline, CDR1 is MNHEY, CDR2 SVGAGI. CDR3 length: 16 amino acids. Trimming at V came to 2 bases and at J to 4 bases, leaving 6 bases not matched to a gene. In DNA form, the CDR3 reads TGTGCCAGCAGTTACATTCGGACAGGGGGCGGCTATGGCTACACCTTC. Translating gives CASSYIRTGGGYGYTF.

The chain combines TRBV5-6 with TRBJ2-1, with 10 bases matching TRBD1. Unmatched junction bases numbered 5, after V lost 2 bases and J lost 6 bases. The CDR3 extends over 15 amino acids. CDR1 SGHDT and CDR2 YYEEEE come from the germline V gene. CDR3 in amino acids: CASSFVRTGGNEQFF. CDR3 sequence (DNA): TGTGCCAGCAGCTTTGTGAGGACAGGGGGCAATGAGCAGTTCTTC.

This chain uses TRBV7-2 with TRBJ2-7; 13 bases are shared with TRBD2. The germline V gene has CDR1 SGHTA and CDR2 FQGNSA. The CDR3 has 15 residues. With V trimmed by 4 bases and J by 0 bases, 0 bases remained unmatched. The CDR3 reads CASSWTSGSSYEQYF. CDR3 sequence (DNA): TGTGCCAGCAGCTGGACTAGCGGGAGCTCCTACGAGCAGTACTTC.

The rearrangement links TRBV7-2 to TRBJ1-5, with 9 positions matching TRBD1. This CDR3 has 16 amino acids. The J segment lost 5 bases and the V segment lost 5 bases, leaving 10 bases of the junction unmatched. CDR1 is SGHTA and CDR2 is FQGNSA in the germline V gene. The CDR3 nucleotides are TGTGCCAGCAGCCACGAGACTACAGGGGGCTATCAGCCCCAGCATTTT. Protein product: CASSHETTGGYQPQHF.

CDR3 DNA sequence: TGCAGCGGACGGGTGGCGGGAGCCGGGGAGCTGTTTTTT. Translated: CSGRVAGAGELFF. This rearrangement joins TRBV29-1 to TRBJ2-2, with 7 bases that match TRBD2. Germline loops: CDR1 SQVTM, CDR2 ANQGSEA. The CDR3 loop spans 13 amino acids. Trimming at V came to 7 bases and at J to 6 bases, leaving 8 bases not matched to a gene.

V gene TRBV6-8 combines with J gene TRBJ1-1; D unclear. There are 14 residues in the CDR3. CDR1 and CDR2 (germline): MNHGY, SAAAGT. With 8 bases removed from V and 6 bases from J, the gap between germline ends came to 19 bases. DNA for the CDR3: TGTGCCAGCGATTCCCGGCGCGAGGGAGCTGAAGCTTTCTTT. It encodes CASDSRREGAEAFF.